This note documents a single T cell receptor (beta chain) sequence. Its antigen is still unknown. Looked up from germline, CDR1 is ENHRY and CDR2 is SYGVKD. V lost 0 bases, J lost 2 bases, and 7 bases lay in between. This CDR3 has 14 residues. This sample was included in a study of CD8+ T cells in alopecia areata. Turning to the study itself: Each of the treated patients was given oral tofacitinib, 5 to 10 mg twice daily, for moderate-to-severe alopecia areata.

Extracted RNA was reverse transcribed into cDNA, the sequencing template. Libraries were prepared by immunoSEQ multiplex PCR; TCRdb keeps only in-frame clonotypes and omits some of them. The sample contains almost 250,000 clones, under 70% of which appear only once. Study-level results: Clarity of TCR sharing across patients fell short of that in mice, possibly HLA-related. Especially in alopecia totalis/universalis, lesional scalp showed greater clonality than normal scalp did.

Researchers took lesional scalp punch biopsies and peripheral blood from people who were alopecia areata patients. The rearrangement links TRBV10-3 to TRBJ2-5; D tentatively reads TRBD1 or TRBD2 (6 bases each). The receptor was derived from a human donor with alopecia areata. Here the sequenced sample was CD4+ T cells sorted from blood, taken at week 0. The CDR3: CAISESGGQETQYF. The CDR3 DNA reads TGTGCCATCAGTGAGTCAGGGGGGCAAGAGACCCAGTACTTC.